This TCR beta chain was obtained from a study of blood T cell repertoires in COVID-19. Generated by immunoSEQ multiplex PCR, the TCRdb table keeps only in-frame clones and is missing some. The sample carries some 300,000 clones, around nine tenths recorded once. V dropped 3 bases and J dropped 1 base, with 11 bases sitting between them. Germline CDR1 SNHLY, CDR2 FYNNEI. This CDR3 is 15 amino acids long. The chain combines TRBV2 with TRBJ2-3; no firm D call. Sequenced: PBMCs or T cells enriched from blood (not recorded which). This TCR was recovered from a woman aged 45-59 years who had been exposed to COVID-19. The CDR3 bases are TGTGCCAGCAGTGACTACAGCTCCCGCACAGATACGCAGTATTTT. Translated, it gives CASSDYSSRTDTQYF.